The 31 T cell receptor beta chains in this list originate from one sample, sequenced in a study of a mutant IDH1 vaccine in newly diagnosed glioma. Their specific antigens are unknown. TCRdb keeps only in-frame clones here, not all; method: immunoSEQ multiplex PCR. The sample includes 29,000 or so clones, around 80% of them seen just once. The time point: week 23, last vaccination. Vaccine doses each comprised 300 ug of mutant IDH1 20-mer peptide, with topical imiquimod. The sequences come from PBMCs, collected from a glioma patient whose treatment included an IDH1 peptide vaccine. The receptor set was obtained from a young woman with glioma.

A few counts support this clone. The J gene is TRBJ2-3, the V gene TRBV21-1; TRBD1 reflects the table's D call only, with no check against the DNA. TRBV21-1 constitutes a pseudogene. There are 12 residues in the CDR3. CDR3 coding DNA: TGTCTCCGGGACACGACAGGAGATACGCAGTATTTT. Its translation: CLRDTTGDTQYF.

Only a few counts were recorded for this clone. This chain uses TRBV5-1 with TRBJ2-3, with 8 bases identical to TRBD2. Unmatched junction bases numbered 11, after V lost 2 bases and J lost 6 bases. This CDR3 spans 16 amino acids. Per germline, CDR1 SGHRS and CDR2 YFSETQ. CDR3 sequence: CASSFFSGARLDTQYF. The CDR3 coding sequence is TGCGCCAGCAGCTTTTTTAGCGGGGCCCGTTTGGATACGCAGTATTTT.

In DNA form, the CDR3 reads TGTGCCAGCAGCCAATCCCGGGGTACTGGAAACACCATATATTTT. Translation gives CASSQSRGTGNTIYF. This rearrangement joins TRBV16 to TRBJ1-3; no firm D call. Germline V gene sequence: CDR1 KGHSY, CDR2 FQNENV. Trimming stripped 0 bases from V and 2 bases from J, with 8 bases between. This CDR3 is 15 amino acids long.

The V gene is TRBV5-6, the J gene TRBJ1-4, with TRBD1 matching 7 bases. CDR1 and CDR2 (germline): SGHDT, YYEEEE. The CDR3 consists of 15 residues. The junction had 6 bases not matched to a gene; V was cut back by 3 bases and J by 4 bases. Here the CDR3 DNA reads TGTGCCAGCAGCTCAATACGGGACAGTAATGAAAAACTGTTTTTT. Translating it yields CASSSIRDSNEKLFF.

The chain is built from TRBV7-2 and TRBJ1-2; D is undetermined. Looked up from germline, CDR1 is SGHTA and CDR2 is FQGNSA. This CDR3 spans 17 amino acids. V was cut by 5 bases and J by 6 bases, with 25 bases left in between. CDR3 in amino acids: CASSPKVGRLERDGYTF. Written as DNA, the CDR3 is TGTGCCAGCAGCCCCAAGGTCGGGCGTCTCGAACGGGATGGCTACACCTTC.

The rearrangement joins TRBV12-5 to TRBJ1-1, with D possibly being TRBD1 (6 bases). With 4 bases removed from V and 6 bases from J, the gap between germline ends came to 15 bases. This CDR3 contains 14 residues. Looked up from germline, CDR1 is LGHNT and CDR2 is FRNRAP. In nucleotides, the CDR3 is TGTGCTAGTGGTTGGGACACCCGAGGGTCTGAAGCTTTCTTT. Residues: CASGWDTRGSEAFF.

This clone was detected only once. The chain joins TRBV19 to TRBJ2-1; 15 bases fit TRBD2. Losses at the gene ends were 6 bases for V and 13 bases for J; bases not matched to a gene: 22. Germline V gives CDR1 LNHDA, CDR2 SQIVND (reference sequence). The CDR3 is 19 residues long. The chain's CDR3 is CASSPHIGLAGGPAPTQFF. In DNA form, the CDR3 reads TGTGCCAGTAGCCCCCATATCGGACTAGCGGGAGGGCCTGCCCCGACTCAGTTCTTC.

V is TRBV2 and J is TRBJ1-6, with no clear D. Looked up from germline, CDR1 is SNHLY and CDR2 is FYNNEI. This CDR3 has 13 amino acids. Trimming left V 7 bases short and J 14 bases short, with 18 bases between. The CDR3 DNA reads as TGTGCCAGCACCTCCTCAATAGGAAAGACCCTCCACTTT. Translated, it gives CASTSSIGKTLHF.

The rearrangement uses TRBV19 and TRBJ1-5; D is unclear. This CDR3 has 15 residues. Trimming removed 3 bases at V and 1 base at J, with 10 bases between. Germline CDR1 and CDR2: LNHDA and SQIVND (reference sequence). CDR3 coding DNA: TGTGCCAGTAGTATGCGGCAGGAGAGCAATCAGCCCCAGCATTTT. This translates into CASSMRQESNQPQHF.

The rearrangement joins TRBV19 to TRBJ2-1; a possible D gene is TRBD1 (6 bases). The CDR3 has 14 amino acids. V lost 1 base to trimming and J lost 5 bases, with 9 bases between them. Looked up from germline, CDR1 is LNHDA and CDR2 is SQIVND (reference sequence). CDR3 sequence (DNA): TGTGCCAGTAGTATAGGACAGGCCCACAATGAGCAGTTCTTC. As protein: CASSIGQAHNEQFF.

CDR3 amino acids: CASRWGLTVDTNTEAFF. Written as DNA, the CDR3 is TGCGCCAGCAGATGGGGTTTGACGGTGGACACAAACACTGAAGCTTTCTTT. The genes are TRBV5-1 and TRBJ1-1; a possible D gene is TRBD1 (5 bases). Germline-derived CDR1 and CDR2 are SGHRS and YFSETQ. V was cut by 5 bases and J by 2 bases, with 22 bases left in between. The CDR3 consists of 17 residues.

The CDR3 DNA is TGCAGCGTTCTCCAGGGGGCCCCGTCCTACGAGCAGTACTTC. Translation gives CSVLQGAPSYEQYF. The V and J genes are TRBV29-1 and TRBJ2-7, with TRBD1 matching over 8 bases. V shed 5 bases, J shed 1 base, and the junction held 7 bases outside the gene matches. Looked up from germline, CDR1 is SQVTM and CDR2 is ANQGSEA. The CDR3 loop spans 14 amino acids.

This sequence joins TRBV20-1 and TRBJ2-7, with a possible D match to TRBD1 (5 bases). CDR1 DFQATT and CDR2 SNEGSKA come from the germline V gene (reference sequence). Trimming removed 8 bases from V and 6 bases from J, with 14 bases in between. CDR3 length: 11 residues. Here the CDR3 reads CSTAGLSEQYF. The CDR3, as DNA: TGCAGTACGGCAGGGTTGAGCGAGCAGTACTTC.

The chain has TRBV29-1 and TRBJ2-6; TRBD1 aligns across 7 bases. This CDR3 region has 13 residues. V was pared by 6 bases and J by 9 bases, with 8 bases of the junction left unmatched. Germline V gene lookup returns CDR1 SQVTM and CDR2 ANQGSEA. The CDR3 sequence is CSVNRGMDNVLTF. The CDR3, as DNA: TGCAGCGTAAACAGGGGAATGGACAACGTCCTGACTTTC.

The rearrangement links TRBV6-4 to TRBJ1-4; D gene unclear. V was clipped by 11 bases and J by 3 bases, with 22 bases between them. This CDR3 has 16 residues. The germline V gene has CDR1 MRHNA and CDR2 SNTAGT. CDR3 DNA: TGTGCCCCCAAGTCCCCTTGTATGGCCTCTAATGAAAAACTGTTTTTT. This codes for CAPKSPCMASNEKLFF.

The chain employs TRBV10-3 and TRBJ2-1; D is undetermined. Germline CDR1 ENHRY, CDR2 SYGVKD. CDR3 size: 15 residues. V was shortened by 0 bases and J by 0 bases, with 6 bases between the two germline ends. The CDR3 DNA is TGTGCCATCAGTGAGTCCCCAAGCTCCTACAATGAGCAGTTCTTC. Translated, it gives CAISESPSSYNEQFF.

This chain joins TRBV27 and TRBJ2-2; 11 bases fit TRBD1. Germline CDR1 MNHEY, CDR2 SMNVEV (reference sequence). V lost 5 bases and J lost 0; bases outside the gene matches: 8. The CDR3 is 18 residues long. The CDR3 spells CASSPGTGGSSNTGELFF. CDR3 nucleotides: TGTGCCAGCAGTCCCGGGACAGGGGGTAGTTCGAACACCGGGGAGCTGTTTTTT.

The chain is built from TRBV7-9 and TRBJ2-7; D unclear. This CDR3 comprises 14 residues. V was pared by 1 base and J by 4 bases, with 11 bases between. The V gene's germline CDR1 is SEHNR and CDR2 FQNEAQ (reference sequence). The CDR3 nucleotides read TGTGCCAGCAGCTTAGGTGAGATACGGTACGAGCAGTACTTC. Amino acids: CASSLGEIRYEQYF.

V is TRBV7-2 and J is TRBJ2-1; 7 bases agree with TRBD2. Germline-derived CDR1 and CDR2 are SGHTA and FQGNSA. The CDR3 runs 18 residues. The J segment lost 4 bases and the V segment lost 1 base, leaving 13 bases of the junction unmatched. The CDR3 sequence: CASSLGPRFGRIYNEQFF. The DNA of the CDR3 is TGTGCCAGCAGCTTAGGCCCTAGATTCGGGAGGATTTACAATGAGCAGTTCTTC.

The chain carries TRBV5-6 and TRBJ2-7, with unresolved D. The CDR3 loop spans 13 amino acids. Per the germline V gene, CDR1 is SGHDT and CDR2 is YYEEEE. The V gene lost 0 bases and the J gene lost 3 bases, with 7 bases spanning the gap. CDR3 in DNA: TGTGCCAGCAGCTTGGACAGAATCTACGAGCAGTACTTC. This encodes CASSLDRIYEQYF.

The chain joins TRBV7-8 to TRBJ2-7; 10 positions match TRBD1. With V trimmed by 6 bases and J by 7 bases, 6 bases remained unmatched. The CDR3 is made up of 13 amino acids. Per germline, CDR1 SGHVS and CDR2 FQNEAQ. The CDR3 nucleotides read TGTGCCAGCAGTCGACAGGGGGCGTGGGAGCAGTACTTC. Amino acids: CASSRQGAWEQYF.

Here the CDR3 DNA reads TGCAGCGTTGATGGTCTAGCGGGAATTGTGGAGACCCAGTACTTC. Translated: CSVDGLAGIVETQYF. The chain carries TRBV29-1 and TRBJ2-5; 9 nucleotides line up with TRBD2. Trimming took 3 bases from V and 5 from J; bases not matched to a gene: 10. Germline V CDR1 and CDR2: SQVTM, ANQGSEA. The CDR3 is made up of 15 amino acids.

V is TRBV5-1 and J is TRBJ1-1; D gene ambiguous. V gave up 0 bases and J gave up 11 bases, with 11 bases separating them. The CDR3 contains 12 residues. Germline V gene sequence: CDR1 SGHRS, CDR2 YFSETQ. CDR3 in amino acids: CASSLEGNGAFF. Here the CDR3 DNA reads TGCGCCAGCAGCTTGGAAGGGAATGGGGCTTTCTTT.

The J gene is TRBJ2-1, the V gene TRBV11-2; D uncertain. The CDR3 loop spans 15 amino acids. Germline-derived CDR1 and CDR2 are SGHAT and FQNNGV. V lost 5 bases and J lost 6, with 17 bases in between. CDR3 region: CASSQARLNFNEQFF. Here the CDR3 DNA reads TGTGCCAGCAGCCAAGCGAGGCTCAATTTCAATGAGCAGTTCTTC.

The V and J genes are TRBV18 and TRBJ1-1, with D unresolved. This CDR3 has 14 residues. CDR1 is KGHSH, CDR2 LQKENI, per germline. V gave up 4 bases and J gave up 4 bases, with 13 bases separating them. The CDR3 bases are TGTGCCAGCTCACTGCCCGGGCTTAGCACTGAAGCTTTCTTT. Translation gives CASSLPGLSTEAFF.

V and J are TRBV5-1 and TRBJ2-2; D not certain. The CDR3 runs 13 residues. The V gene's germline CDR1 is SGHRS and CDR2 YFSETQ. The germline V and J ends were trimmed by 4 bases and 6 bases, with 10 bases remaining between them. The CDR3 is CASSPLFSGELFF. The CDR3 DNA follows: TGCGCCAGCAGCCCCCTTTTCTCCGGGGAGCTGTTTTTT.

The chain links TRBV5-4 to TRBJ1-2, with 9 nucleotides matching TRBD1. Germline V lookup: CDR1 SGHNT, CDR2 YYREEE (reference sequence). J lost 6 bases, V lost 4 bases, and 10 bases had no gene match. This CDR3 is 15 amino acids long. DNA of the CDR3: TGTGCCAGCAGCCACCCGGGACAGGGTAGGGATGGCTACACCTTC. The encoded protein is CASSHPGQGRDGYTF.

On this clone itself: A read error may produce the germline difference seen at one junction end. CDR3 region: CASSFLGDTGELFF. CDR3 sequence (DNA): TGTGCTAGCAGCTTCCTCGGGGACACCGGGGAGCTGTTTTTT. The V and J genes are TRBV7-7 and TRBJ2-2; TRBD2 is a possible D gene (5 bases). Germline assignment: CDR1 SSHAT and CDR2 FNYEAQ (reference sequence). The CDR3 loop spans 14 amino acids.

This chain links TRBV19 with TRBJ1-5, with 9 positions matching TRBD1. This CDR3 contains 17 residues. After removal of 3 bases from V and 4 bases from J, the junction contained 10 bases not matched to a gene. In germline, CDR1 is LNHDA, CDR2 SQIVND (reference sequence). CDR3 nucleotide sequence: TGTGCCAGTAGTATTATGGACGGGACAGGGAAAAATCAGCCCCAGCATTTT. Protein sequence: CASSIMDGTGKNQPQHF.

J is TRBJ1-1 and V is TRBV2, with 10 positions matching TRBD1. Germline CDR1 reads SNHLY; CDR2 reads FYNNEI. The V and J ends lost 3 bases and 11 bases, in that order; junction bases with no gene match: 30. This CDR3 spans 21 amino acids. CDR3 loop: CASSDVKGRADRGPLRSLAFF. DNA for the CDR3: TGTGCCAGCAGTGATGTAAAGGGGAGGGCCGACAGGGGGCCCCTAAGGTCGTTGGCTTTCTTT. Using reference TRBV2 and TRBJ1-1 for the parts outside the CDR3, the full variable domain is EPEVTQTPSHQVTQMGQEVILRCVPISNHLYFYWYRQILGQKVEFLVSFYNNEISEKSEIFDDQFSVERPDGSNFTLKIRSTKLEDSAMYFCASSDVKGRADRGPLRSLAFFGQGTRLTVV.

This clone appeared a single time. The J gene is TRBJ2-5, the V gene TRBV6-5, with 9 bases identical to TRBD1. Germline CDR1 and CDR2: MNHEY and SVGAGI. This CDR3 region has 15 residues. Trimming at V came to 6 bases and at J to 5 bases, leaving 10 bases not matched to a gene. CDR3 bases: TGTGCCAGCAGCCTCGGACAGGGGAGAGTTGAGACCCAGTACTTC. This sequence encodes CASSLGQGRVETQYF.